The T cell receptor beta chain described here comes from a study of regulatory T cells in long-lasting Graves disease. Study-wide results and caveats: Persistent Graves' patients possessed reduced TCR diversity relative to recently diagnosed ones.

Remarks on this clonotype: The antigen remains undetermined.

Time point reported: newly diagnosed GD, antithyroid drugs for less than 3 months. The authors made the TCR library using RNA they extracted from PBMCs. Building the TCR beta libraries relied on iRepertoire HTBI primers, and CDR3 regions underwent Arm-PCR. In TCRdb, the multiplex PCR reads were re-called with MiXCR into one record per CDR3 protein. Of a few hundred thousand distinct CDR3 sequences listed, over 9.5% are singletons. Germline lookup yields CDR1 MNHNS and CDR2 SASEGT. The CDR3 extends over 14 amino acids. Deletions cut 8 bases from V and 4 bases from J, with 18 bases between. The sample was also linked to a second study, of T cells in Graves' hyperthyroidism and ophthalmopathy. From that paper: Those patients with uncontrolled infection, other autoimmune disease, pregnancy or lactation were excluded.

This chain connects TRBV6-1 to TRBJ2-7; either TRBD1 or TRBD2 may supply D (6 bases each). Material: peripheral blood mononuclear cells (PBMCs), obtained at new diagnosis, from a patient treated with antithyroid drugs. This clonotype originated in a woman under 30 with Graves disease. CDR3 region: CASGPGAPFYEQYV. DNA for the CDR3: TGTGCCAGCGGGCCGGGGGCCCCCTTTTACGAGCAGTACGTC.